These T cell receptor beta chains were read from a single sample in a study of blood T cell repertoires in COVID-19. The assay was immunoSEQ multiplex PCR, and TCRdb's table has in-frame clones only and misses some. The sample has some 73,000 clones, 82% seen once. Sequencing was performed on peripheral blood. The receptor source for this set is a woman aged 60 to 75 with acute or convalescent COVID-19. Each CDR3 is given with its conserved first and last residue. The order of the fields is V gene, clone size, D gene, J gene, CDR3 protein, CDR3 DNA. A D gene is named only where the DNA matches it firmly. Some rows have no size entry. The others give once, few or many, or a class for an expanded clone.

TRBV19	-	-	TRBJ1-5	CASKQISAGLGNQPQHF	TGTGCCAGTAAGCAGATCTCGGCGGGGCTCGGCAATCAGCCCCAGCATTTT
TRBV24-1	-	TRBD2	TRBJ2-1	CAASDLPSGPYNEQFF	TGTGCCGCCAGTGACCTCCCTAGCGGGCCCTACAATGAGCAGTTCTTC
TRBV27	-	TRBD2	TRBJ2-7	CASSPGTSGSFYEQYF	TGTGCCAGCAGCCCCGGGACTAGCGGGAGTTTTTACGAGCAGTACTTC
TRBV6-5	-	-	TRBJ2-2	CASSYGQGQNTGELFF	TGTGCCAGCAGTTACGGGCAGGGTCAGAACACCGGGGAGCTGTTTTTT
TRBV21-1	once	-	TRBJ1-5	CASSTRTQGNQPQHF	TGTGCCAGCAGCACCCGGACTCAAGGCAATCAGCCCCAGCATTTT
TRBV7-9	-	-	TRBJ1-2	CASSLALSGRYGYTF	TGTGCCAGCAGCTTAGCGCTGTCAGGGCGATATGGCTACACCTTC
TRBV7-3	few	-	TRBJ2-3	CASSLVVTDTQYF	TGTGCCAGCAGCTTAGTAGTCACAGATACGCAGTATTTT
TRBV27	-	-	TRBJ1-2	CASSFAGKYGYTF	TGTGCCAGCAGTTTCGCAGGGAAGTATGGCTACACCTTC
TRBV11-2	-	-	TRBJ1-5	CASSWGGNQPQHF	TGTGCCAGCAGCTGGGGAGGCAATCAGCCCCAGCATTTT
TRBV6-5	-	-	TRBJ1-2	CASRPRSGNGYGYTF	TGTGCCAGCAGGCCGAGATCAGGGAATGGATATGGCTACACCTTC
TRBV7-2	few	-	TRBJ1-3	CASSLVGRAAGNTIYF	TGTGCCAGCAGCTTAGTTGGCAGGGCCGCTGGAAACACCATATATTTT
TRBV15	-	TRBD1	TRBJ1-5	CATSREPGGKGNQPQHF	TGTGCCACCAGCAGAGAGCCAGGGGGAAAGGGAAATCAGCCCCAGCATTTT
TRBV11-3	-	-	TRBJ1-1	CASSLGGKNTEAFF	TGTGCCAGCAGCCTGGGAGGGAAGAACACTGAAGCTTTCTTT
TRBV3-1/TRBV3-2	-	TRBD2	TRBJ2-1	CASLKRGRYNEQFF	TGTGCCAGCCTTAAGCGGGGTCGCTACAATGAGCAGTTCTTC
TRBV24-1	-	TRBD2	TRBJ2-3	CATSKRDGDTQYF	TGTGCCACCAGTAAGCGGGATGGAGATACGCAGTATTTT
TRBV19	-	-	TRBJ2-6	CASSIDRLSGANVLTF	TGTGCCAGTAGTATTGACAGACTCTCTGGGGCCAACGTCCTGACTTTC
TRBV2	once	TRBD1	TRBJ1-5	CASSSGTGRKQPQHF	TGTGCCAGCAGTTCCGGGACAGGGAGGAAACAGCCCCAGCATTTT
TRBV2	-	-	TRBJ1-1	CASTYTVDTEAFF	TGTGCCAGCACTTATACTGTGGACACTGAAGCTTTCTTT
TRBV7-3	few	-	TRBJ2-2	CASRDTPGTNTGELFF	TGTGCCAGCAGGGATACTCCGGGAACGAACACCGGGGAGCTGTTTTTT
TRBV5-1	once	-	TRBJ2-3	CASSLTGFSDTQYF	TGCGCCAGCAGCCTTACAGGGTTTTCGGATACGCAGTATTTT
TRBV6-5	-	TRBD2	TRBJ2-3	CASRELAGGPDTQYF	TGTGCCAGCAGAGAGCTAGCGGGGGGTCCAGATACGCAGTATTTT
TRBV9	-	TRBD1	TRBJ1-1	CASSPRGTGAMNTEAFF	TGTGCCAGCAGCCCCAGGGGGACAGGGGCCATGAACACTGAAGCTTTCTTT
TRBV7-6	-	TRBD1	TRBJ2-1	CASSLEAGGKNEQFF	TGTGCCAGCAGCTTAGAGGCAGGGGGCAAGAATGAGCAGTTCTTC
TRBV9	-	TRBD1	TRBJ2-3	CASRPPGTGGPDTQYF	TGTGCCAGCAGACCCCCCGGGACAGGGGGCCCAGATACGCAGTATTTT
TRBV5-1	-	-	TRBJ1-4	CASSFRGLDEKLFF	TGCGCCAGCAGCTTCAGGGGTCTAGATGAAAAACTGTTTTTT
TRBV28	once	TRBD1	TRBJ1-2	CASSTRQGPFGSYTF	TGTGCCAGCAGTACTAGACAGGGTCCCTTTGGTAGCTACACCTTC
TRBV19	-	-	TRBJ1-2	CATSMGPGSYGYTF	TGTGCCACTAGTATGGGTCCGGGGAGCTATGGCTACACCTTC
TRBV5-1	-	TRBD2	TRBJ2-3	CASRGTSGSDTQYF	TGCGCCAGCAGAGGGACTAGCGGCTCAGATACGCAGTATTTT
TRBV19	-	-	TRBJ2-2	CASTPPGMAGELFF	TGTGCCAGTACCCCGCCGGGGATGGCCGGGGAGCTGTTTTTT
TRBV5-5	-	-	TRBJ2-1	CASSWGTRGEQFF	TGTGCCAGCAGCTGGGGGACAAGGGGTGAGCAGTTCTTC
TRBV28	-	-	TRBJ2-3	CASSFSADTQYF	TGTGCCAGCAGTTTTTCGGCAGATACGCAGTATTTT
TRBV5-4	-	TRBD2	TRBJ2-1	CASSSPSAGEQLNEQFF	TGTGCCAGCAGCTCCCCTTCAGCGGGGGAACAACTGAATGAGCAGTTCTTC
TRBV19	-	-	TRBJ1-1	CASNQQGPNTEAFF	TGTGCCAGTAACCAACAGGGTCCTAACACTGAAGCTTTCTTT
TRBV19	-	TRBD2	TRBJ2-1	CASSIGGAPYNEQFF	TGTGCCAGTAGTATCGGGGGGGCGCCCTACAATGAGCAGTTCTTC
TRBV27	once	-	TRBJ2-5	CARKPPRNRVSYETQYF	TGTGCCAGGAAACCGCCCCGCAACAGGGTTTCGTACGAGACCCAGTACTTC
TRBV21-1	-	-	TRBJ1-5	CASSKARDLINQPQHF	TGTGCCAGCAGCAAAGCGCGAGATCTAATCAATCAGCCCCAGCATTTT
TRBV19	-	-	TRBJ1-1	CASIAYLGGTEAFF	TGTGCCAGTATAGCCTACTTAGGAGGGACTGAAGCTTTCTTT
TRBV5-8	-	TRBD1	TRBJ2-3	CASNPGQGAGTQYF	TGTGCCAGCAACCCGGGACAGGGGGCTGGTACGCAGTATTTT
TRBV19	few	TRBD1	TRBJ2-7	CASSPYGGTGAYEQYF	TGTGCCAGTAGTCCGTACGGCGGGACAGGGGCCTACGAGCAGTACTTC
TRBV5-4	-	TRBD2	TRBJ2-3	CASSLTSGVTDTQYF	TGTGCCAGCAGCTTGACTAGCGGCGTCACAGATACGCAGTATTTT
TRBV5-5	-	-	TRBJ1-3	CASSLDLTGNTIYF	TGTGCCAGCAGCTTGGACTTAACTGGAAACACCATATATTTT
TRBV19	-	-	TRBJ1-1	CASSPDRGKRTEAFF	TGTGCCAGTAGCCCGGACCGGGGGAAAAGAACTGAAGCTTTCTTT
TRBV5-6	-	-	TRBJ1-1	CASSLGITYTEAFF	TGTGCCAGCAGCTTGGGCATCACTTACACTGAAGCTTTCTTT
TRBV6-6	-	-	TRBJ1-1	CASSLTGRGNTEAFF	TGTGCCAGCAGTTTGACAGGCCGGGGGAACACTGAAGCTTTCTTT
TRBV19	-	-	TRBJ1-4	CASKDGGGANEKLFF	TGTGCCAGTAAGGACGGTGGGGGGGCTAATGAAAAACTGTTTTTT
TRBV24-1	-	TRBD1	TRBJ2-7	CATSDPGQGGYEQYF	TGTGCCACCAGTGATCCGGGACAGGGTGGATACGAGCAGTACTTC
TRBV4-1	-	-	TRBJ1-2	CASSQDTRGGYTF	TGCGCCAGCAGCCAAGATACCAGGGGCGGCTACACCTTC
TRBV18	-	TRBD1	TRBJ2-1	CASSAHRGNEQFF	TGTGCCAGCTCAGCCCACAGGGGCAATGAGCAGTTCTTC
TRBV19	-	-	TRBJ1-5	CASSIEARARSNQPQHF	TGTGCCAGTAGTATAGAGGCGCGGGCCCGTAGCAATCAGCCCCAGCATTTT
TRBV5-4	-	-	TRBJ2-2	CASSLQGSGELFF	TGTGCCAGCAGCTTGCAGGGATCCGGGGAGCTGTTTTTT
TRBV19	-	TRBD1	TRBJ1-5	CASSIGTGALQGAHNQPQHF	TGTGCCAGTAGTATCGGAACAGGGGCCCTCCAAGGGGCCCACAATCAGCCCCAGCATTTT
TRBV27	-	TRBD1	TRBJ1-2	CASRGGFYGYTF	TGTGCCAGCCGAGGGGGCTTCTATGGCTACACCTTC
TRBV5-4	-	-	TRBJ2-5	CASSLQQGPFQETQYF	TGTGCCAGCAGCTTGCAACAGGGACCATTCCAAGAGACCCAGTACTTC
TRBV29-1	-	-	TRBJ1-2	CSVGHGQKRDGYTF	TGCAGCGTTGGACACGGACAGAAGAGAGATGGCTACACCTTC
TRBV5-1	-	-	TRBJ1-5	CASSLEAGPGPQHF	TGCGCCAGCAGCTTGGAGGCAGGGCCTGGTCCCCAGCATTTT
TRBV15	-	-	TRBJ1-5	CATAAGLSNQPQHF	TGTGCCACCGCGGCGGGGTTGAGCAATCAGCCCCAGCATTTT
TRBV6-6	-	-	TRBJ1-5	CASGVGGGGNQPQHF	TGTGCCAGCGGAGTGGGGGGGGGAGGCAATCAGCCCCAGCATTTT
TRBV9	-	-	TRBJ2-1	CASSVIGQSYNEQFF	TGTGCCAGCAGCGTAATAGGACAGAGCTACAATGAGCAGTTCTTC
TRBV3-1/TRBV3-2	-	TRBD1	TRBJ1-2	CASSRQGTAVYTF	TGTGCCAGCAGTCGACAGGGCACCGCCGTGTACACCTTC